The 30 T cell receptor beta chains given below trace back to one sample, sequenced in a study of cytomegalovirus exposure and HLA in healthy donors. Both 60 Vbeta primers and 13 Jbeta primers went into the PCR. Profiled with immunoSEQ multiplex PCR; TCRdb holds only in-frame clones, not every one. The data hold approximately 120,000 clones, with 65% to 80% observed a single time. Specimen: PBMCs. These receptors all come from an older woman in good health and CMV-seropositive.

The J gene is TRBJ2-1, the V gene TRBV4-1, with TRBD2 matching 8 bases. The CDR3 loop spans 17 amino acids. Germline V lookup: CDR1 MGHRA, CDR2 YSYEKL. With 0 bases clipped from V and 0 bases from J, the junction kept 4 bases outside the gene matches. CDR3 in DNA: TGCGCCAGCAGCCAAGATCAAGCGGGGGCCTCCTACAATGAGCAGTTCTTC. Protein: CASSQDQAGASYNEQFF.

This clone has just one count. J is TRBJ1-3 and V is TRBV9, with no clear D. The CDR3 covers 16 residues. V was clipped by 0 bases and J by 2 bases, with 12 bases between them. The germline gives CDR1 SGDLS, CDR2 YYNGEE. The CDR3 loop is CASSVGPRGAGNTIYF. In nucleotides, the CDR3 is TGTGCCAGCAGCGTAGGCCCCAGAGGAGCTGGAAACACCATATATTTT.

The gene calls are TRBV7-9 and TRBJ1-5; D possibly corresponds to TRBD1 (5 bases). Trimming cost V 5 bases and J 9 bases, with 20 bases left between them. Germline V gene sequence: CDR1 SEHNR, CDR2 FQNEAQ (reference sequence). The CDR3 length is 15 residues. The CDR3 DNA sequence: TGTGCCAGCAGCATAGGTCCGACAGATTCGGGGCCCCAGCATTTT. Encoded protein: CASSIGPTDSGPQHF.

This CDR3 reads CASSSWDGRANEQFF. The CDR3 region has the DNA TGTGCCAGCAGTTCGTGGGACGGGAGGGCTAATGAGCAGTTCTTC. The genes are TRBV6-5 and TRBJ2-1; 8 bases are shared with TRBD2. Trimming removed 4 bases from V and 7 bases from J; junction bases left unmatched: 9. The CDR3 covers 15 residues. CDR1 is MNHEY and CDR2 is SVGAGI in the germline V gene.

The chain is built from TRBV7-8 and TRBJ1-2, with unresolved D. Germline V gene data show CDR1 as SGHVS and CDR2 as FQNEAQ. The CDR3 contains 16 residues. V was pared by 3 bases and J by 4 bases, with 18 bases between. The CDR3 sequence is CASSFSREAKSYGYTF. The CDR3 region has the DNA TGTGCCAGCAGCTTCTCAAGAGAGGCGAAGAGCTATGGCTACACCTTC.

The rearrangement links TRBV9 to TRBJ1-3; no clear D gene. The CDR3 extends over 15 amino acids. Germline V gene data show CDR1 as SGDLS and CDR2 as YYNGEE. Trimming pared 1 base from V and 0 bases from J, leaving 8 bases between. The DNA for the CDR3 is TGTGCCAGCAGCGTAAATAGAAACTCTGGAAACACCATATATTTT. It yields the protein CASSVNRNSGNTIYF.

The rearrangement links TRBV27 to TRBJ1-6, with TRBD1 as a possible D gene (6 bases). V was pared by 7 bases and J by 5 bases, with 12 bases between. In germline, CDR1 is MNHEY, CDR2 SMNVEV (reference sequence). This CDR3 spans 14 amino acids. CDR3 sequence: CASKRTENNSPLHF. CDR3 sequence (DNA): TGTGCCAGCAAACGGACAGAGAATAATTCACCCCTCCACTTT.

The V and J genes are TRBV7-9 and TRBJ2-7, with TRBD1 as a possible D gene (6 bases). The CDR3 covers 13 residues. V dropped 7 bases and J dropped 0 bases, with 10 bases sitting between them. Germline V CDR1 and CDR2: SEHNR, FQNEAQ (reference sequence). CDR3 DNA: TGTGCCAGCAATTCAGGGGACTCCTACGAGCAGTACTTC. It specifies CASNSGDSYEQYF.

The chain combines TRBV5-6 with TRBJ2-1, with D unclear. Trimming took off 0 bases at V and 9 bases at J, with 4 bases between the two ends. The CDR3 loop spans 11 amino acids. Germline V lookup: CDR1 SGHDT, CDR2 YYEEEE. CDR3 sequence (DNA): TGTGCCAGCAGCTTGGTCGGTGAGCAGTTCTTC. The encoded protein is CASSLVGEQFF.

The chain has TRBV4-2 and TRBJ1-6, with 11 bases aligning to TRBD1. Trimming took 4 bases from V and 8 from J; bases not matched to a gene: 4. CDR1 and CDR2 from the germline V gene are LGHNA and YNFKEQ. The CDR3 loop spans 15 amino acids. CDR3 nucleotide sequence: TGTGCCAGCAGCCGAAAGGGACAGGGGGATTCACCCCTCCACTTT. Translated: CASSRKGQGDSPLHF.

The V and J genes are TRBV19 and TRBJ1-2; 9 positions agree with TRBD1. The CDR3 is made up of 13 amino acids. V lost 8 bases and J lost 12; bases outside the gene matches: 13. The V gene's germline CDR1 is LNHDA and CDR2 SQIVND (reference sequence). CDR3 amino acids: CASRDREGPGDTF. The CDR3 bases are TGTGCCAGTCGGGACAGGGAAGGACCCGGCGACACCTTC.

The CDR3 nucleotides read TGTGCCAGCAGTGCCGGGACTAGCTGGGTGGGTGAGACCCAGTACTTC. Encoded protein: CASSAGTSWVGETQYF. This chain joins TRBV6-1 and TRBJ2-5; TRBD2 matches at 9 bases. J gave up 5 bases and V 4 bases, and 11 bases lay outside the gene matches. Per germline, CDR1 MNHNS and CDR2 SASEGT. This CDR3 is 16 amino acids long.

The chain links TRBV5-3 to TRBJ2-3; a weak D match, TRBD1 (5 bases). TRBV5-3 has ORF status, its function being uncertain. V lost 0 bases, J lost 4 bases, and 12 bases lay in between. This CDR3 region has 15 residues. CDR3 amino acids: CARSLGGNAADTQYF. CDR3 DNA sequence: TGTGCCAGAAGCTTGGGGGGCAATGCCGCAGATACGCAGTATTTT.

The chain is built from TRBV5-1 and TRBJ2-5, with TRBD1 matching 7 bases. V lost 4 bases and J lost 4; bases outside the gene matches: 4. Germline CDR1 reads SGHRS; CDR2 reads YFSETQ. The CDR3 spans 13 residues. The chain's CDR3 is CASSRRQGETQYF. CDR3 DNA: TGCGCCAGCAGCCGCCGACAGGGAGAGACCCAGTACTTC.

In DNA form, the CDR3 reads TGCGCCAGCAGCTTTGGCCTGGGACTAGCGCAAGAGACCCAGTACTTC. Its protein product is CASSFGLGLAQETQYF. The rearrangement uses TRBV5-1 and TRBJ2-5; 10 bases map to TRBD2. The CDR3 consists of 16 residues. Germline values: CDR1 SGHRS, CDR2 YFSETQ. The trim removed 2 bases at V and 2 bases at J, leaving 6 bases unmatched.

The CDR3 protein is CAISEGTAEAFF. CDR3 coding DNA: TGTGCCATCAGTGAAGGGACAGCTGAAGCTTTCTTT. The rearrangement joins TRBV10-3 to TRBJ1-1; 7 bases fit TRBD1. The CDR3 sequence is 12 residues long. Losses at the gene ends were 3 bases for V and 6 bases for J; bases not matched to a gene: 1. CDR1 ENHRY and CDR2 SYGVKD come from the germline V gene.

The sample holds a few counts of this clone. V is TRBV9 and J is TRBJ1-2; 10 bases map to TRBD1. In germline, CDR1 is SGDLS, CDR2 YYNGEE. This CDR3 has 15 amino acids. Trimming removed 4 bases from V and 2 bases from J; junction bases left unmatched: 5. The CDR3, as DNA: TGTGCCAGCAGCCCAGGGGGACAGGGGAACTATGGCTACACCTTC. Its protein product is CASSPGGQGNYGYTF.

This clone was seen a single time. The chain joins TRBV5-1 to TRBJ2-2, with D possibly being TRBD2 (5 bases). This CDR3 has 14 residues. Trimming took 5 bases from V and 7 from J, leaving 15 bases between them. Germline V lookup: CDR1 SGHRS, CDR2 YFSETQ. CDR3 nucleotide sequence: TGCGCCAGCAGGGAAGGAGGAGAGTACGGGGAGCTGTTTTTT. The encoded protein is CASREGGEYGELFF.

This chain links TRBV6-6 with TRBJ2-2; 8 bases align to TRBD2. The germline V gene has CDR1 MNHNY and CDR2 SVGAGI (reference sequence). The V and J ends lost 6 bases and 4 bases, in that order; junction bases with no gene match: 10. The CDR3 length is 16 residues. CDR3 coding DNA: TGTGCCAGCAGGGCAACTAGCGGCGGGTCCACCGGGGAGCTGTTTTTT. It encodes CASRATSGGSTGELFF.

V gene TRBV27 combines with J gene TRBJ2-1, with TRBD2 identical over 8 bases. J was trimmed by 6 bases and V by 7 bases; bases with no gene match: 8. The CDR3 runs 14 residues. Germline CDR1 is MNHEY and CDR2 is SMNVEV (reference sequence). CDR3: CASTEAGVVNEQFF. Here the CDR3 DNA reads TGTGCCAGCACGGAAGCGGGAGTGGTCAATGAGCAGTTCTTC.

The V gene is TRBV7-8, the J gene TRBJ1-2, with 8 nucleotides matching TRBD1. The CDR3 has 14 amino acids. Germline V gene sequence: CDR1 SGHVS, CDR2 FQNEAQ. V was clipped by 6 bases and J by 0 bases; unmatched bases: 3. The CDR3 sequence is CASSSQGANYGYTF. The CDR3, as DNA: TGTGCCAGCAGTTCACAGGGGGCTAACTATGGCTACACCTTC.

The chain joins TRBV11-2 to TRBJ1-1; D is perhaps TRBD1 (5 bases). V gave up 1 base and J gave up 0 bases, with 9 bases separating them. Germline CDR1 and CDR2: SGHAT and FQNNGV. CDR3 length equals 15 residues. The CDR3 here is CASSLGQTMNTEAFF. CDR3 DNA sequence: TGTGCCAGCAGCTTAGGACAGACCATGAACACTGAAGCTTTCTTT.

The J gene is TRBJ1-1, the V gene TRBV19, with 9 bases fitting TRBD1. This CDR3 is built from 15 residues. Germline values: CDR1 LNHDA, CDR2 SQIVND (reference sequence). Trimming took 3 bases from V and 6 from J; bases not matched to a gene: 8. CDR3 protein: CASSILGTGGAEAFF. In DNA, the CDR3 is TGTGCCAGTAGTATTCTTGGAACAGGGGGCGCTGAAGCTTTCTTT.

This CDR3 is CASSLQDQETQYF. The DNA for the CDR3 is TGTGCCAGCAGCTTACAGGACCAAGAGACCCAGTACTTC. This chain connects TRBV7-3 to TRBJ2-5; D is ambiguous. The length of the CDR3 is 13 residues. CDR1 and CDR2 (germline): SGHTA, FQGTGA. Trimming removed 2 bases from V and 0 bases from J, with 4 bases in between.

The chain joins TRBV5-6 to TRBJ2-7; D is unresolved. Trimming cost V 1 base and J 5 bases, with 10 bases left between them. The CDR3 is 13 residues long. The germline CDR1 and CDR2 sequences are SGHDT and YYEEEE. The CDR3 DNA reads TGTGCCAGCAGCTTGCCTAGTCTGAACGAGCAGTACTTC. Its translation is CASSLPSLNEQYF.

CDR3 DNA: TGTGCCAGCAGCTTAGTTGGCGCTAGCGGGGGGCAGGAGACCCAGTACTTC. It translates to CASSLVGASGGQETQYF. The rearrangement joins TRBV7-9 to TRBJ2-5; 11 nucleotides line up with TRBD2. The V segment lost 1 base and the J segment 5 bases; nucleotides outside the gene matches: 9. CDR3 length: 17 residues. Germline V lookup: CDR1 SEHNR, CDR2 FQNEAQ (reference sequence).

The chain couples TRBV6-5 to TRBJ1-1; 8 bases map to TRBD1. The CDR3 loop spans 14 amino acids. V was pared by 6 bases and J by 3 bases, with 6 bases of the junction left unmatched. The germline CDR1 and CDR2 sequences are MNHEY and SVGAGI. The CDR3 is CASRRDRTDTEAFF. The DNA for the CDR3 is TGTGCCAGCAGAAGGGACAGGACGGACACTGAAGCTTTCTTT.

The rearrangement joins TRBV10-3 to TRBJ2-3, with D perhaps TRBD2 (7 bases). The CDR3 runs to 17 residues. The germline gives CDR1 ENHRY, CDR2 SYGVKD. Between the trimmed V and J ends, which lost 4 bases and 3 bases, there was a span of 20 bases. The CDR3 DNA sequence: TGTGCCATCAGTGCTCGGGACCGGGGGGCAGGGACAGATACGCAGTATTTT. Amino acids: CAISARDRGAGTDTQYF.

This clone has a handful of counts. V gene TRBV5-6 combines with J gene TRBJ1-5; unclear D gene. CDR3 size: 16 residues. CDR1 and CDR2 from the germline V gene are SGHDT and YYEEEE. V was shortened by 1 base and J by 4 bases, with 15 bases between the two germline ends. The CDR3 is CASSLYGSGRNQPQHF. The DNA of the CDR3 is TGTGCCAGCAGCTTGTACGGCAGCGGGAGAAATCAGCCCCAGCATTTT.

CDR3 region: CASSPPVQGGKNIQYF. The CDR3 coding sequence is TGTGCCAGCTCACCCCCAGTCCAGGGAGGCAAAAACATTCAGTACTTC. The rearrangement joins TRBV18 to TRBJ2-4; tentative D call: TRBD2 (6 bases). In germline, CDR1 is KGHSH, CDR2 LQKENI. The CDR3 consists of 16 residues. Trimming took 3 bases from V and 3 from J, leaving 15 bases between them.